These 21 T cell receptor beta chains came from one sample sequenced in a study of cytomegalovirus exposure and HLA in healthy donors. Use of 60 Vbeta and 13 Jbeta primers characterized the PCR. Using immunoSEQ multiplex PCR, the repertoire was profiled, and TCRdb retains in-frame clones only, with some absent. The sample yields about 67,000 clones, of which the top ten take up about a sixth. Material for sequencing was PBMCs. Receptors were obtained from a boy aged 5-17 years in good health and CMV-seronegative.

This chain joins TRBV4-1 and TRBJ2-7; 8 bases fit TRBD1. This CDR3 comprises 14 residues. J was trimmed by 5 bases and V by 5 bases; bases with no gene match: 8. Germline V lookup: CDR1 MGHRA, CDR2 YSYEKL. The CDR3: CASSTRDRLDEQYF. CDR3 in DNA: TGCGCCAGCAGCACACGGGACAGGCTTGACGAGCAGTACTTC.

The rearrangement uses TRBV2 and TRBJ1-2, with 7 bases aligning to TRBD1. This CDR3 comprises 14 residues. The germline CDR1 and CDR2 sequences are SNHLY and FYNNEI. With 6 bases clipped from V and 8 bases from J, the junction kept 12 bases outside the gene matches. The CDR3 DNA is TGTGCCAGCAGGAGGGACAGCCCAGACGACGGCTACACCTTC. This translates into CASRRDSPDDGYTF.

This chain uses TRBV27 with TRBJ2-7; 11 nucleotides match TRBD1. The germline gives CDR1 MNHEY, CDR2 SMNVEV (reference sequence). The CDR3 runs to 16 residues. Trimming removed 7 bases from V and 3 bases from J; junction bases left unmatched: 11. CDR3 in DNA: TGTGCCAGCACCCCCCATCCGGGACAGGGGGTCTACGAGCAGTACTTC. This encodes CASTPHPGQGVYEQYF.

The chain carries TRBV18 and TRBJ1-2, with a tentative D call TRBD1 (5 bases). V lost 0 bases and J lost 4, with 9 bases in between. The CDR3 runs to 14 residues. Germline-derived CDR1 and CDR2 are KGHSH and LQKENI. The CDR3 nucleotides read TGTGCCAGCTCACCACCAGGGGTTGGCTATGGCTACACCTTC. Protein product: CASSPPGVGYGYTF.

The chain is built from TRBV2 and TRBJ2-2; D not certain. V was pared by 3 bases and J by 1 base, with 9 bases between. The CDR3 covers 15 residues. CDR1 and CDR2 from the germline V gene are SNHLY and FYNNEI. In DNA, the CDR3 is TGTGCCAGCAGTGATGGGCAGCTGAACACCGGGGAGCTGTTTTTT. Translation: CASSDGQLNTGELFF.

V usage is TRBV23-1 and J usage is TRBJ2-1; D is perhaps TRBD1 (6 bases). TRBV23-1 is designated an ORF whose function remains uncertain. V lost 7 bases and J lost 3, with 31 bases in between. The length of the CDR3 is 20 residues. The CDR3 loop reads CASTRLPRPGGPVSYNEQFF. Here the CDR3 DNA reads TGCGCCAGCACTCGCCTCCCGCGGCCTGGGGGCCCAGTGAGCTACAATGAGCAGTTCTTC.

J is TRBJ2-1 and V is TRBV9; 7 bases align to TRBD1. Germline loops: CDR1 SGDLS, CDR2 YYNGEE. J lost 9 bases, V lost 0 bases, and 3 bases had no gene match. The CDR3 runs to 13 residues. Here the CDR3 DNA reads TGTGCCAGCAGCGTAGGGGCAGGGGGTGAGCAGTTCTTC. Translation: CASSVGAGGEQFF.

V is TRBV30 and J is TRBJ1-5; D is undetermined. The CDR3 has 12 amino acids. CDR1 is GTSNPN and CDR2 is SVGIG in the germline V gene (reference sequence). V was pared by 1 base and J by 4 bases, with 5 bases between. This chain's CDR3 is CAWSAQNQPQHF. In DNA, the CDR3 is TGTGCCTGGAGTGCACAGAATCAGCCCCAGCATTTT.

This chain uses TRBV18 with TRBJ2-7, with D tentatively TRBD2 (5 bases). V lost 3 bases and J 5 bases, leaving 8 bases between the germline ends. Per the germline V gene, CDR1 is KGHSH and CDR2 is LQKENI. The CDR3 spans 12 residues. In DNA form, the CDR3 reads TGTGCCAGCTCACCGGGAGTCGACGAGCAGTACTTC. The encoded protein is CASSPGVDEQYF.

This sequence joins TRBV19 and TRBJ1-1, with 9 bases lining up with TRBD1. The trim removed 7 bases at V and 0 bases at J, leaving 3 bases unmatched. Germline V lookup: CDR1 LNHDA, CDR2 SQIVND (reference sequence). The CDR3 contains 14 residues. The CDR3 nucleotides are TGTGCCAGTATTTGGACAGGGGTGAACACTGAAGCTTTCTTT. It codes for CASIWTGVNTEAFF.

This rearrangement joins TRBV6-5 to TRBJ1-2, with D possibly matching TRBD1 (5 bases). Germline V gene data show CDR1 as MNHEY and CDR2 as SVGAGI. The CDR3 covers 15 residues. Between the trimmed V and J ends, which lost 6 bases and 8 bases, there was a span of 22 bases. The CDR3 is CASRIKTGGRSGYTF. The CDR3 nucleotides read TGTGCCAGCAGAATCAAGACGGGGGGGAGAAGCGGCTACACCTTC.

The chain joins TRBV6-4 to TRBJ2-1, with D perhaps TRBD1 (6 bases). The germline V gene has CDR1 MRHNA and CDR2 SNTAGT. This CDR3 contains 14 residues. Trimming left V 3 bases short and J 7 bases short, with 13 bases between. The CDR3 region has the DNA TGTGCCAGCAGTGAAGGGACAATGGGAAATGAGCAGTTCTTC. Its protein is CASSEGTMGNEQFF.

The rearrangement uses TRBV7-3 and TRBJ2-1; 9 positions match TRBD2. Germline assignment: CDR1 SGHTA and CDR2 FQGTGA. Trimming at V came to 4 bases and at J to 3 bases, leaving 13 bases not matched to a gene. This CDR3 contains 18 residues. CDR3 region: CASSSPGLAVRLYNEQFF. In nucleotides, the CDR3 is TGTGCCAGCAGCTCCCCGGGACTAGCTGTGAGACTCTACAATGAGCAGTTCTTC.

The V and J genes are TRBV6-1 and TRBJ2-7, with unresolved D. The V end was cut by 2 bases, the J end by 3 bases, with 5 bases between. CDR3 size: 12 residues. Germline lookup yields CDR1 MNHNS and CDR2 SASEGT. CDR3 DNA sequence: TGTGCCAGCAGTGAACTAGGCTACGAGCAGTACTTC. Translating it yields CASSELGYEQYF.

The chain carries TRBV10-1 and TRBJ1-5; TRBD1 matches at 8 bases. In germline, CDR1 is WNHNN, CDR2 SYGVQD (reference sequence). Trimming removed 2 bases from V and 0 bases from J; junction bases left unmatched: 18. This CDR3 is built from 21 residues. The CDR3 DNA reads TGCGCCAGCAGTGAGACGGCCCCGGGACAGGTAGAGGGATATAGCAATCAGCCCCAGCATTTT. This sequence encodes CASSETAPGQVEGYSNQPQHF.

J is TRBJ2-1 and V is TRBV6-1; D not resolved. The V gene lost 3 bases and the J gene lost 4 bases, with 13 bases spanning the gap. Looked up from germline, CDR1 is MNHNS and CDR2 is SASEGT. This CDR3 comprises 15 residues. This CDR3 is CASSEIQAAYNEQFF. In DNA, the CDR3 is TGTGCCAGCAGTGAGATCCAAGCTGCTTACAATGAGCAGTTCTTC.

The chain couples TRBV6-6 to TRBJ1-6, with a tentative D call TRBD1 (6 bases). The CDR3 is 13 amino acids. Germline V gene data show CDR1 as MNHNY and CDR2 as SVGAGI (reference sequence). With 7 bases removed from V and 6 bases from J, the gap between germline ends came to 10 bases. CDR3 sequence reads: CASKTGFNSPLHF. CDR3 coding DNA: TGTGCCAGCAAAACAGGGTTTAATTCACCCCTCCACTTT.

This rearrangement joins TRBV19 to TRBJ2-1; tentative D call: TRBD2 (6 bases). The V end was cut by 8 bases, the J end by 8 bases, with 10 bases between. The CDR3 runs 11 residues. CDR1 and CDR2 from the germline V gene are LNHDA and SQIVND (reference sequence). The CDR3: CASGRFHEQFF. CDR3 DNA: TGTGCCAGTGGGAGGTTCCATGAGCAGTTCTTC. Variable domain in full (rest from reference TRBV19 and TRBJ2-1): DGGITQSPKYLFRKEGQNVTLSCEQNLNHDAMYWYRQDPGQGLRLIYYSQIVNDFQKGDIAEGYSVSREKKESFPLTVTSAQKNPTAFYLCASGRFHEQFFGPGTRLTVL.

The chain carries TRBV19 and TRBJ1-2, with a weak D call TRBD1 (5 bases). The CDR3 is made up of 14 amino acids. Trimming stripped 4 bases from V and 7 bases from J, with 16 bases between. Germline V lookup: CDR1 LNHDA, CDR2 SQIVND (reference sequence). CDR3 in amino acids: CASSRAQAGGGYTF. CDR3 in DNA: TGTGCCAGTAGTAGGGCACAGGCCGGTGGTGGCTACACCTTC.

The chain employs TRBV5-1 and TRBJ2-3, with TRBD2 identical over 9 bases. This CDR3 has 18 amino acids. The J segment lost 1 base and the V segment lost 0 bases, leaving 9 bases of the junction unmatched. CDR1 and CDR2 from the germline V gene are SGHRS and YFSETQ. CDR3 in amino acids: CASSLVCLAGFGTDTQYF. The CDR3 DNA reads TGCGCCAGCAGCTTGGTTTGCCTAGCGGGGTTTGGCACAGATACGCAGTATTTT. The full variable domain, rest sourced from reference TRBV5-1 and TRBJ2-3, is KAGVTQTPRYLIKTRGQQVTLSCSPISGHRSVSWYQQTPGQGLQFLFEYFSETQRNKGNFPGRFSGRQFSNSRSEMNVSTLELGDSALYLCASSLVCLAGFGTDTQYFGPGTRLTVL.

This chain uses TRBV15 with TRBJ2-7; D call uncertain. CDR3 length: 13 amino acids. Germline-derived CDR1 and CDR2 are LNHNV and YYDKDF (reference sequence). Between the trimmed V and J ends, which lost 4 bases and 3 bases, there was a span of 10 bases. In DNA form, the CDR3 reads TGTGCCACCAGCAATTCAGTTTACTACGAGCAGTACTTC. Translating it yields CATSNSVYYEQYF.